This TCR beta chain stems from a study of CD8+ T cells in alopecia areata (dated by TCRdb to between 2018 and 2020). About the full investigation: The study used high-throughput TCRbeta sequencing to examine T cell clonal expansion in alopecia areata, in both the C3H/HeJ mouse model and human patients. Scalp clonality was compared among normal scalp (n=4), patchy alopecia areata scalp (n=8), and alopecia totalis/universalis scalp (n=8). In humans, TCRbeta sequencing was performed on scalp tissue and on sorted CD4+ and CD8+ peripheral blood T cells from healthy controls and from patients with patchy or totalis/universalis alopecia areata. Amplification of TCRbeta CDR3 regions was done by immunoSEQ multiplex PCR using 35 Vbeta forward primers and 13 Jbeta reverse primers. RNA was obtained with the PAXgene miRNA kit for fixed scalp, the miRNeasy kit for PBMCs, and the RNeasy kit for mouse skin. What the research found in general, with its limitations: TCR sequences shared between patients were less clear than in mice, possibly partly because of HLA diversity in the patient population. Lesional scalp, especially in alopecia totalis/universalis, showed higher clonality and more expanded CD8+ clones than normal scalp, suggesting antigenic drive. Resident alphabeta T cells in normal human skin are also sequenced, complicating scalp TCR repertoire analysis, unlike mouse skin dominated by gammadelta T cells.

After PBMCs were isolated by density centrifugation and stained for CD3, CD4 and CD8, a FACSAria was used to sort CD4+ and CD8+ T cells. Scalp biopsies and blood samples were provided by unaffected controls. The protocol used for the library was the immunoSEQ multiplex PCR assay. For TCR sequencing, RNA was extracted from every sample and reverse transcribed into cDNA to serve as template. SuperScript III was used for first-strand cDNA synthesis, primed with a 2:1 mix of oligo-dT and random hexamers. A synthetic immune receptor repertoire was used to measure amplification bias, and any remaining bias was corrected computationally. In the authors' own workflow: After raw reads were preprocessed to remove errors, the CDR3 was defined following IMGT conventions as running from the conserved cysteine to phenylalanine. Clonality was computed by normalizing Shannon entropy by log2 of the number of productive unique TCRs and subtracting the result from 1. CD4 or CD8 identity of scalp clones was inferred by cross-referencing scalp TCRbeta sequences with sorted blood CD4 and CD8 repertoires. TCRdb mirrors the immuneACCESS table, restricted to in-frame sequences. Some clones are absent from its copies; in checked studies, under half trace to an unresolved V gene, and the reason for the others is unknown. V and J calls plus clone size are reproduced from that table; the DNA served to infer D and trimming. The sample has about 200,000 clones on record, 45% to 70% of them singletons. Of the sample, around 5% is held by the ten largest clones.

As concerns this clone: Its antigen remains unidentified. The input lacks base qualities; no much larger clone sits a single base away.

CDR1 and CDR2 (LGHNA, YNFKEQ) derive from the germline V gene. Including the terminal cysteine and phenylalanine, the CDR3 comprises 15 residues. Only the CDR3 DNA stays, 45 bases, in frame from base 1. V sheds 4 bases and J sheds 1 base, leaving 14 bases between their ends. The chain couples TRBV4-2 to TRBJ2-7; there is no confident call for the D gene. The sequence came from a human donor in good health. Sequencing was done on a sample of CD8+ T cells sorted from blood. Read as DNA, the sequence is TGTGCCAGCAGCCGCCTTACCGGGTCTTCCTACGAGCAGTACTTC. Translated, this is CASSRLTGSSYEQYF.